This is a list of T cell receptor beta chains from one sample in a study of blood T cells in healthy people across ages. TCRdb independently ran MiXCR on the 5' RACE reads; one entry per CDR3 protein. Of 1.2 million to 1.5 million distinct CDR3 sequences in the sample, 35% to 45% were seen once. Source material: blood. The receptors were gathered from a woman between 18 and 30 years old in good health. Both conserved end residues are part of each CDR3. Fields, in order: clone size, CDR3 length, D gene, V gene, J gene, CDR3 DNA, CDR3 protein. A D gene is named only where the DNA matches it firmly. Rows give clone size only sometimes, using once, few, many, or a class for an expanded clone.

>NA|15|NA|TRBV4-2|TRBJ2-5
TGTGCCAGCAGCCCGGCTAGCGAGGTCCAAGAGACCCAGTACTTC
CASSPASEVQETQYF
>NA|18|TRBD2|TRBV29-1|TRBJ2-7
TGCAGCGTTGACTCCAACCGAGGGGGGGTAGCGGGAGAGGCCGAGCAGTACTTC
CSVDSNRGGVAGEAEQYF
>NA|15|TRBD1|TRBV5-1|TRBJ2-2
TGCGCCAGCAGCTCCGGGACAGGGGCCCCCGGGGAGCTGTTTTTT
CASSSGTGAPGELFF
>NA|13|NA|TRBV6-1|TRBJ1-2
TGTGCCAGCAGTCCGGGACACCGCTATGGCTACACCTTC
CASSPGHRYGYTF
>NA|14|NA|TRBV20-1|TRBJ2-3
TGCAGTCTGACCCGCGGGGGCAAGGCAGATACGCAGTATTTT
CSLTRGGKADTQYF
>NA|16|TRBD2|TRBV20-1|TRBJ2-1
TGCAGTGCTAGAGGATCAGGGACTAGCGTATACAATGAGCAGTTCTTC
CSARGSGTSVYNEQFF
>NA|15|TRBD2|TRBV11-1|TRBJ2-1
TGTGCCAGCAGCGGGACTAGCGGGGGACAAGAGACCCAGTTCTTC
CASSGTSGGQETQFF
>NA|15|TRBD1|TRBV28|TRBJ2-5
TGTGCCAGCAGTTCCTCCGGGACAGGTGAAGAGACCCAGTACTTC
CASSSSGTGEETQYF
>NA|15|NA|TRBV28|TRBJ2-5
TGTGCCAGCAGTGGGAAGGACAGATGGTCAGAGACCCAGTACTTC
CASSGKDRWSETQYF
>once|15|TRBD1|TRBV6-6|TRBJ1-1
TGTGCCAGCAGTTACCCCGGGACAGGGTCCACTGAAGCTTTCTTT
CASSYPGTGSTEAFF
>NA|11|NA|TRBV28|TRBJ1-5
TGTGCCAGCAACTTCCTAGGACCCCAGCATTTT
CASNFLGPQHF
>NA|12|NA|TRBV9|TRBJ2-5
TGTGCCAGCAGCGTTTCCCTGGGGGAGCAGTACTTC
CASSVSLGEQYF
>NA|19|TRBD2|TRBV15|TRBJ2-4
TGTGCCACCAGCAGAGAATTATTACTAGCGGGGGGGCCTCCAAACATTCAGTACTTC
CATSRELLLAGGPPNIQYF
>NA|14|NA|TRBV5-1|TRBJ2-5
TGCGCCAGCAGCTTTGGGACAAAAATCAATGAGCAGTACTTC
CASSFGTKINEQYF
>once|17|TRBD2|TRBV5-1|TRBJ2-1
TGCGCCAGCAGCTTGGGTAGCGGGGGGGGGCTTTACAATGAGCAGTTCTTC
CASSLGSGGGLYNEQFF
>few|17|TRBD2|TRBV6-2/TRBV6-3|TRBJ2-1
TGTGCCAGCACGATCCTCGGGGGGCTAGCGGGATACAATGAGCAGTTCTTC
CASTILGGLAGYNEQFF
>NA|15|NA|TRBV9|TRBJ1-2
TGTGCCAGCAGCGTAAGTATAGGTCCGAACTATGGCTACACCTTC
CASSVSIGPNYGYTF
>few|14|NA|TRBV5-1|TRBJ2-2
TGCGCCAGCAGCCTACGACGAGAGAGCGGGGAGCTGTTTTTT
CASSLRRESGELFF
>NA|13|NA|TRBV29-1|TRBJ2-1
TGCAGCGTTTCGGGCTCCTCCTACAATGAGCAGTTCTTC
CSVSGSSYNEQFF
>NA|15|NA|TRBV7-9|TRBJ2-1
TGTGCCAGCAGCTCCGACAGTGGGAGCCACAATGAGCAGTTCTTC
CASSSDSGSHNEQFF
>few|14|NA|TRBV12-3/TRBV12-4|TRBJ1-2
TGTGCCAGCAGTTTATCCTCGGTTAACTATGGCTACACCTTC
CASSLSSVNYGYTF
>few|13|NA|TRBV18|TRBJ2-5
TGTGCCAGCTTCGAGACAGACAAAGAGACCCAGTACTTC
CASFETDKETQYF
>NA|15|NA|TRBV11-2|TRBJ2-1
TGTGCCAGCAGGCTTTTCGGGGATCGGTACAATGAGCAGTTCTTC
CASRLFGDRYNEQFF
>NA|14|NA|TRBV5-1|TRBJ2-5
TGCGCCAGCAGCTTGGAGCCGGACAGCGAGACCCAGTACTTC
CASSLEPDSETQYF
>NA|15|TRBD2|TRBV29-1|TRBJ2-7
TGCAGCGTTGAAGATCTAGCGGGAGGATCCTACGAGCAGTACTTC
CSVEDLAGGSYEQYF
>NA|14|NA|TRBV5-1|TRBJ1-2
TGCGCCAGCAGCTTCTTCCCCGCGCGGGATGGCTACACCTTC
CASSFFPARDGYTF